This T cell receptor (beta chain) appears in the sequencing data of a study of identical twins. This clonotype was counted a few times. No antigen is known for it. TCRdb reprocessed the 5' RACE reads with MiXCR, giving one entry per CDR3 protein. Counted here are nearly 650,000 distinct CDR3 sequences, roughly 7.2% occurring once; the ten biggest clones make up 1.5% to 2%. The CDR3 has 16 residues. The V end lost 2 bases, the J end lost 8 bases, and 20 bases lay between the germline ends. CDR1 SGHRS and CDR2 YFSETQ come from the germline V gene. Healthy Caucasians, and only they, were the donors. Overall study findings and caveats: Donors were not followed over many years; analysis was cross-sectional. Twins' surplus sharing was weaker for beta out-of-frame sequences.

These data were likewise used in another study, on yellow fever vaccine responses in identical twins.

The sample consisted of PBMCs. This chain connects TRBV5-1 to TRBJ2-1; the D gene is possibly TRBD2 (7 bases). The sequence derives from a woman between 18 and 30 years old in good health. The DNA of the CDR3 is TGCGCCAGCAGCTTAGGGGGGGGACAATGGTACGATGAGCAGTTCTTC. This encodes CASSLGGGQWYDEQFF.